Each of the 9 T cell receptor beta chains below was sequenced from the same sample in a study of blood T cell repertoires in COVID-19. Libraries were prepared by immunoSEQ multiplex PCR; TCRdb keeps only in-frame clonotypes and omits some of them. Of 150,000 or so clones listed, 80% to 90% are singletons. Sequences were obtained from peripheral blood. These receptors were collected from a man aged 55 to 70 with acute or convalescent COVID-19.

The chain employs TRBV28 and TRBJ2-7; TRBD2 aligns across 9 bases. The V gene's germline CDR1 is MDHEN and CDR2 SYDVKM. Germline trimming cut 6 bases from V and 5 bases from J; bases unmatched to any gene: 14. CDR3 length equals 16 residues. The CDR3 DNA reads as TGTGCCAGCAGCCCAAGCGGGAGGCCCGCCGTGCACGAGCAGTACTTC. Protein product: CASSPSGRPAVHEQYF.

The V and J genes are TRBV27 and TRBJ2-1; 16 positions match TRBD2. Germline V gene sequence: CDR1 MNHEY, CDR2 SMNVEV (reference sequence). Trimming removed 5 bases from V and 2 bases from J; junction bases left unmatched: 9. The CDR3 is made up of 19 amino acids. CDR3 coding DNA: TGTGCCAGCAGTCCAATGGGGACTAGCGGGAGGGCGACCTACAATGAGCAGTTCTTC. Translating gives CASSPMGTSGRATYNEQFF.

In its sample, this clone was seen once. V and J are TRBV4-1 and TRBJ2-7; D may be TRBD1 (5 bases). The CDR3 loop spans 16 amino acids. V dropped 0 bases and J dropped 1 base, with 13 bases sitting between them. Germline values: CDR1 MGHRA, CDR2 YSYEKL. The CDR3 loop reads CASSQERNRPSYEQYF. The DNA of the CDR3 is TGCGCCAGCAGCCAAGAGCGGAACAGGCCATCCTACGAGCAGTACTTC.

The CDR3 nucleotides are TGTGCCTGGAGCGAAGGGGCGCGGGGGAACACTGAAGCTTTCTTT. Encoded protein: CAWSEGARGNTEAFF. This chain links TRBV30 with TRBJ1-1, with TRBD1 as a possible D gene (5 bases). Germline V gene lookup returns CDR1 GTSNPN and CDR2 SVGIG (reference sequence). The CDR3 loop spans 15 amino acids. The V end was cut by 3 bases, the J end by 1 base, with 15 bases between.

CDR3 residues: CASSDLPNTGELFF. In nucleotides, the CDR3 is TGTGCCAGCAGTGATCTACCGAACACCGGGGAGCTGTTTTTT. V and J are TRBV28 and TRBJ2-2, with D unclear. This CDR3 is 14 amino acids long. Trimming cost V 5 bases and J 0 bases, with 7 bases left between them. CDR1 is MDHEN and CDR2 is SYDVKM in the germline V gene.

In the case of this clone: The junction shows a germline mismatch at one end, possibly a read error. The chain is built from TRBV5-1 and TRBJ1-1; 11 bases match TRBD1. Germline CDR1 SGHRS, CDR2 YFSETQ. This CDR3 is built from 14 residues. The CDR3 DNA sequence: TGCGCCAGCCGCTTAGGACAGGGGGCCACTGAAGCTTTCTTT. Protein sequence: CASRLGQGATEAFF. Filled out from reference TRBV5-1 and TRBJ1-1, the complete variable domain reads KAGVTQTPRYLIKTRGQQVTLSCSPISGHRSVSWYQQTPGQGLQFLFEYFSETQRNKGNFPGRFSGRQFSNSRSEMNVSTLELGDSALYLCASRLGQGATEAFFGQGTRLTVV.

V usage is TRBV5-4 and J usage is TRBJ2-6; no clear D gene. The CDR3 runs 16 residues. Germline V gene data show CDR1 as SGHNT and CDR2 as YYREEE (reference sequence). Trimming shortened V by 4 bases and J by 0 bases, and 11 bases separated the two germline ends. The CDR3 protein is CASSPLSYSGANVLTF. CDR3 coding DNA: TGTGCCAGCAGCCCCCTCTCCTACTCTGGGGCCAACGTCCTGACTTTC.

CDR3: CASSPGQGAYEQYF. CDR3 nucleotides: TGTGCCAGCAGTCCAGGACAGGGCGCCTACGAGCAGTACTTC. The chain joins TRBV28 to TRBJ2-7; 8 nucleotides line up with TRBD1. Germline lookup yields CDR1 MDHEN and CDR2 SYDVKM. This CDR3 comprises 14 residues. The V segment lost 5 bases and the J segment 2 bases; nucleotides outside the gene matches: 5.

J is TRBJ2-1 and V is TRBV19; TRBD2 matches at 10 bases. Germline trimming cut 5 bases from V and 6 bases from J; bases unmatched to any gene: 10. This CDR3 is built from 16 residues. Germline CDR1 and CDR2: LNHDA and SQIVND (reference sequence). CDR3 region: CASSPKTLAGANEQFF. CDR3 nucleotide sequence: TGTGCCAGTAGTCCGAAAACCCTAGCGGGAGCCAATGAGCAGTTCTTC. The variable domain in full, with the rest retrieved from reference TRBV19 and TRBJ2-1, is DGGITQSPKYLFRKEGQNVTLSCEQNLNHDAMYWYRQDPGQGLRLIYYSQIVNDFQKGDIAEGYSVSREKKESFPLTVTSAQKNPTAFYLCASSPKTLAGANEQFFGPGTRLTVL.